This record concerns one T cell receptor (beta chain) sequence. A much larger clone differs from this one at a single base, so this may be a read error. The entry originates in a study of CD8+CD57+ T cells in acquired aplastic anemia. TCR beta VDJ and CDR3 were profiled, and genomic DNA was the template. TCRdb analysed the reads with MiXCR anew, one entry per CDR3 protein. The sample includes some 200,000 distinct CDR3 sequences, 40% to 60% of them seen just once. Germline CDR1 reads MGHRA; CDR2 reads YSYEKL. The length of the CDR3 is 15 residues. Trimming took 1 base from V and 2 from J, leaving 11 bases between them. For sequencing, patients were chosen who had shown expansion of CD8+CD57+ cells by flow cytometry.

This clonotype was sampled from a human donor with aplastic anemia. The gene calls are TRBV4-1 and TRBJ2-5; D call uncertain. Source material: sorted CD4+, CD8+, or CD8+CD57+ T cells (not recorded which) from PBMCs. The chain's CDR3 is CASSQGPKTQETQYF. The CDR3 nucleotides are TGCGCCAGCAGCCAAGGACCAAAGACACAAGAGACCCAGTACTTC.